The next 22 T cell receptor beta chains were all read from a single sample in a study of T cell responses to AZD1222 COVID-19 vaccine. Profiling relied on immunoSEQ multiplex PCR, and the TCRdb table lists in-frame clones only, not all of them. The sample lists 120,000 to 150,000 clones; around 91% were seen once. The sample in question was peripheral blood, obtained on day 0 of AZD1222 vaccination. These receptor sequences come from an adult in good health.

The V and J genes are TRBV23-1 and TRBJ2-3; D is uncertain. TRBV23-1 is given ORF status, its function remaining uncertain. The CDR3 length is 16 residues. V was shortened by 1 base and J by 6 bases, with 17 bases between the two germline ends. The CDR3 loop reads CASSQLNIGGADTQYF. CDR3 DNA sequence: TGCGCCAGCAGTCAATTGAATATCGGCGGTGCGGATACGCAGTATTTT.

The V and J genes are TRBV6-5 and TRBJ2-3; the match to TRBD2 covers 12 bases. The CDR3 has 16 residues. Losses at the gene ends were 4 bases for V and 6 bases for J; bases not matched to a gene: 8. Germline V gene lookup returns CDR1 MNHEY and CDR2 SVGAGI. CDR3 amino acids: CASSSRLAGDRDTQYF. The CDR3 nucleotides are TGTGCCAGCAGTTCACGACTAGCGGGAGACCGTGATACGCAGTATTTT.

This CDR3 is CASSLLPKTDRGFDEQFF. The CDR3 DNA follows: TGTGCCAGCAGCTTATTACCCAAGACGGACAGGGGGTTCGATGAGCAGTTCTTC. The chain is built from TRBV7-9 and TRBJ2-1; 10 nucleotides align to TRBD1. The ends lost 2 bases at V and 8 bases at J; junction bases unmatched: 15. The CDR3 is 18 amino acids. Germline V gives CDR1 SEHNR, CDR2 FQNEAQ (reference sequence).

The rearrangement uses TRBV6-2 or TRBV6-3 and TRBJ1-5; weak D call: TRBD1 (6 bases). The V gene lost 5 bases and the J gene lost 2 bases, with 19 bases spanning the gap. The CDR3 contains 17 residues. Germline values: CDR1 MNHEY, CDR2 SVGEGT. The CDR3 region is CASSPGRGAFGNQPQHF. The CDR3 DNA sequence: TGTGCCAGCAGTCCCGGCCGGGGGGCGTTTGGCAATCAGCCCCAGCATTTT.

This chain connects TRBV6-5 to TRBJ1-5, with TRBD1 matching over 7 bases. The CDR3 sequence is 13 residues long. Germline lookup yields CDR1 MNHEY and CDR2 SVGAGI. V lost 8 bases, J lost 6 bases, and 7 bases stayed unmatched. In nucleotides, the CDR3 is TGTGCCAGCTATCCAGGGGGGGGTCAGCCCCAGCATTTT. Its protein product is CASYPGGGQPQHF.

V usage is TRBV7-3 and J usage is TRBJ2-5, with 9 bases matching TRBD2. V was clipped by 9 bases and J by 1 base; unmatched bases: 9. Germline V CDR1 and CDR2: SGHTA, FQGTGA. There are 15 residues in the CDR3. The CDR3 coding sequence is TGTGCCAGACCGGGACTAGCTTCCCCCCAAGAGACCCAGTACTTC. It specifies CARPGLASPQETQYF.

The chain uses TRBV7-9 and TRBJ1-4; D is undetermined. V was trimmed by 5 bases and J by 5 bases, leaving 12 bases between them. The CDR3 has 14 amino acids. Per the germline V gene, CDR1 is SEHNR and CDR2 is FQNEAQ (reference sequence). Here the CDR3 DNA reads TGTGCCAGCAGCGAGGGTAACAGAAATGAAAAACTGTTTTTT. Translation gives CASSEGNRNEKLFF. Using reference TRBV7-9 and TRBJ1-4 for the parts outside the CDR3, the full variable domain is DTGVSQNPRHKITKRGQNVTFRCDPISEHNRLYWYRQTLGQGPEFLTYFQNEAQLEKSRLLSDRFSAERPKGSFSTLEIQRTEQGDSAMYLCASSEGNRNEKLFFGSGTQLSVL.

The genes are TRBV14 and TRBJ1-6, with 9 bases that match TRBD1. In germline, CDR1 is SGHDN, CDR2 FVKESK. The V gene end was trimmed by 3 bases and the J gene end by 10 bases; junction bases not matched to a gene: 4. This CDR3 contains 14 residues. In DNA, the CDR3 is TGTGCCAGCAGCCAGGACAGGGGTTGGTCACCCCTCCACTTT. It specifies CASSQDRGWSPLHF.

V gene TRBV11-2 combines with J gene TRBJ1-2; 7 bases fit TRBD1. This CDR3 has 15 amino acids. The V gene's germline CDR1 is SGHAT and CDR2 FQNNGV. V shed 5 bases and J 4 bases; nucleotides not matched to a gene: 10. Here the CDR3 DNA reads TGTGCCAGCAGCCACTCAGGGGGATCTGCCTATGGCTACACCTTC. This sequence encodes CASSHSGGSAYGYTF.

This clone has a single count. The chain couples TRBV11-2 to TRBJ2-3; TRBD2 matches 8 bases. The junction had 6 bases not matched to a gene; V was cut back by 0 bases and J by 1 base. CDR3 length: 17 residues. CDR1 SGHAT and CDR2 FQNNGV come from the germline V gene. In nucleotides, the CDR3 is TGTGCCAGCAGCTTAGATGCCCGGCGGGGGGGCACAGATACGCAGTATTTT. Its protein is CASSLDARRGGTDTQYF.

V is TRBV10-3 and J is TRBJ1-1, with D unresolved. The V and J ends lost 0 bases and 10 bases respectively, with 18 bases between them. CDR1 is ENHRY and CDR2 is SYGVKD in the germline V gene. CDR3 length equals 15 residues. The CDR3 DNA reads TGTGCCATCAGTGAGTCGGTCGAGCAGGAGGCAGGAGCTTTCTTT. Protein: CAISESVEQEAGAFF.

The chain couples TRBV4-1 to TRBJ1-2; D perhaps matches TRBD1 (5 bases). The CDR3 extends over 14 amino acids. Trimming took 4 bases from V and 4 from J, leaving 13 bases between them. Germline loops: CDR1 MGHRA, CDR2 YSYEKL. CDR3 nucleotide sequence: TGCGCCAGCAGCCCAGTGGACACTCGCTATGGCTACACCTTC. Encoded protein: CASSPVDTRYGYTF.

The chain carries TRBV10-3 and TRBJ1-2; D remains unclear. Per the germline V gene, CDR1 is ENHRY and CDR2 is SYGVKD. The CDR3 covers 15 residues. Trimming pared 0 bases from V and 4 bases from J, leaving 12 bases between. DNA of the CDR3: TGTGCCATCAGTGAGTCTTCGGGGAAAACCTATGGCTACACCTTC. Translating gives CAISESSGKTYGYTF.

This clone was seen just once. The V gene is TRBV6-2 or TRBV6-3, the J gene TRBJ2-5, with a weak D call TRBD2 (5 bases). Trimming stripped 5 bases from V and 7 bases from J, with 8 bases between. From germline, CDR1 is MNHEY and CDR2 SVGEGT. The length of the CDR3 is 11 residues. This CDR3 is CASSPRGTQYF. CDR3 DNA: TGTGCCAGCAGTCCCCGGGGGACCCAGTACTTC.

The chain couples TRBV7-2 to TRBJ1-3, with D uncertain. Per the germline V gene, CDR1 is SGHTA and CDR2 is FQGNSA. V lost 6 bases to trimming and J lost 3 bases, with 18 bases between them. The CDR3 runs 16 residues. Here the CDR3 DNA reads TGTGCCAGCAGTCCCCGGAGGGCGAGTGATGGAAACACCATATATTTT. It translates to CASSPRRASDGNTIYF.

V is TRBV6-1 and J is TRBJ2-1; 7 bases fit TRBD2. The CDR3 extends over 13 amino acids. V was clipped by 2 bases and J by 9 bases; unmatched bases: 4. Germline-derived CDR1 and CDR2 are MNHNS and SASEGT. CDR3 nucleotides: TGTGCCAGCAGTGAAAGGAGGGAGGGTGAGCAGTTCTTC. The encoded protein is CASSERREGEQFF.

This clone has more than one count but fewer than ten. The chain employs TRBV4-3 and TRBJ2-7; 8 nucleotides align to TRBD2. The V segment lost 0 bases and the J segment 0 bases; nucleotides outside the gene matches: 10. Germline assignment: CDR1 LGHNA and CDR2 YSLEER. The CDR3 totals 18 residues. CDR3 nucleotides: TGCGCCAGCAGCCAAGATTCCGCGGGGGGAGACCCCTCCTACGAGCAGTACTTC. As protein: CASSQDSAGGDPSYEQYF.

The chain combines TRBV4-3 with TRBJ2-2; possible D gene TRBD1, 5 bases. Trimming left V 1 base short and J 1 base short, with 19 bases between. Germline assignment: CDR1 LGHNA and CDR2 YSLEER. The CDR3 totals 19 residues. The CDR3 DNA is TGCGCCAGCAGCCAAGTATTAGGGGATCTCTTGGGGAACACCGGGGAGCTGTTTTTT. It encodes CASSQVLGDLLGNTGELFF.

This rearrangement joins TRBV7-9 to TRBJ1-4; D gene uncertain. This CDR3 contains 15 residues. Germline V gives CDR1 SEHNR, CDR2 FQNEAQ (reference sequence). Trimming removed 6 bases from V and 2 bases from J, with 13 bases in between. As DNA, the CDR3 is TGTGCCAGCAGTCATGGAAAACAGACTAATGAAAAACTGTTTTTT. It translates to CASSHGKQTNEKLFF.

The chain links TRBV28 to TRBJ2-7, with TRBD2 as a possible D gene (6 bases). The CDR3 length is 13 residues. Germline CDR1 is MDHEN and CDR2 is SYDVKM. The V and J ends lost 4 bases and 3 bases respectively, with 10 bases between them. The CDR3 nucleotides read TGTGCCAGCAGTTCTACTAGCATCTACGAGCAGTACTTC. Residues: CASSSTSIYEQYF.

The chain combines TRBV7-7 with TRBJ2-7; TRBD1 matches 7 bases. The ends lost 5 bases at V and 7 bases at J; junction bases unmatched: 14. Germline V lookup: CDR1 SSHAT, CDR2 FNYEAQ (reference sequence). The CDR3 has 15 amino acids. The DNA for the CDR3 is TGTGCCAGCAGCCCCATCAGACAGGGTTCGGGAGAGCAGTACTTC. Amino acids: CASSPIRQGSGEQYF. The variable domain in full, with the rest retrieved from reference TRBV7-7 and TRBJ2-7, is GAGVSQSPRYKVTKRGQDVTLRCDPISSHATLYWYQQALGQGPEFLTYFNYEAQPDKSGLPSDRFSAERPEGSISTLTIQRTEQRDSAMYRCASSPIRQGSGEQYFGPGTRLTVT.

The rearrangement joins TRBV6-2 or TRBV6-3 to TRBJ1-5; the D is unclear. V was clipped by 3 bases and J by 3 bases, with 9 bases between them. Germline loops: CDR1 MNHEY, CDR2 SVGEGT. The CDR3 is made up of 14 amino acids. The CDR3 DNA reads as TGTGCCAGCAGTTATGTTCTTACCAATCAGCCCCAGCATTTT. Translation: CASSYVLTNQPQHF.